The subject of this entry is one T cell receptor beta chain. This entry is derived from a study of T cell repertoires in cytomegalovirus infection. V lost 8 bases and J 1 base, leaving 15 bases between the germline ends. Germline V gene data show CDR1 as MNHEY and CDR2 as SMNVEV (reference sequence). The CDR3 runs to 14 residues. TCRdb passed the reads through MiXCR, listing each CDR3 protein once. There are approximately 500,000 distinct CDR3 sequences in the sample; 10% to 12% occur only once, and about 9.4% lies in the top ten. Sequenced sample: PBMCs. The sequence came from a human donor in good health (CMV status not recorded). Some clones in this sample may be carry-over from other donors' samples. This chain uses TRBV27 with TRBJ2-7, with D uncertain. The CDR3, as DNA: TGTGCCAGCGCGAAGGTAGCCGCGTCCTACGAGCAGTACTTC. It codes for CASAKVAASYEQYF.